This T cell receptor beta chain came from a study of cytomegalovirus exposure and HLA in healthy donors. Worth noting for this clone: Its target is not known.

Overall study findings and caveats: A likely sequencing artifact accounted for one observed cluster of highly shared sequence variants. Across all donors, roughly uniform sequencing depth was an assumption of the presence/absence analyses. Later analysis identified several of the most significant clusters that appeared linked to common viral pathogens. The majority of TCR sequences were rare, yet some public TCRs appeared in many donors.

The germline V gene has CDR1 MNHNS and CDR2 SASEGT. The CDR3 has 15 residues. J gave up 7 bases and V 5 bases, and 11 bases lay outside the gene matches. Primers: 60 Vbeta forward and 13 Jbeta reverse. The table came from immunoSEQ multiplex PCR; TCRdb's copy has only in-frame clones and leaves some out. The table shows around 120,000 clones, with around 74% occurring only once. This TCR derives from a man aged 55 to 69 in good health and CMV-seropositive. Material for sequencing was PBMCs. The rearrangement links TRBV6-1 to TRBJ1-2; 9 bases are a match to TRBD1. CDR3 DNA sequence: TGTGCCAGCAGTTGGAACAGGGGGCGGGTGACTGGCTACACCTTC. It is translated as CASSWNRGRVTGYTF.